A single sample is the source of the 17 T cell receptor beta chains below, sequenced in a study of CD8+ T cells in alopecia areata. Extracted RNA was reverse transcribed, and the resulting cDNA served as sequencing template. TCRdb's copy holds only in-frame clones and misses some; the assay was immunoSEQ multiplex PCR. The table includes 150,000 or so clones, roughly 44% detected once. The specimen sequenced was CD4+ T cells sorted from blood. The source is a human donor with alopecia areata.

The chain links TRBV7-2 to TRBJ2-1; 9 bases fit TRBD2. The junction had 2 bases not matched to a gene; V was cut back by 4 bases and J by 4 bases. Germline V gene sequence: CDR1 SGHTA, CDR2 FQGNSA. The CDR3 length is 14 residues. CDR3: CASSSGLAYNEQFF. As DNA, the CDR3 is TGTGCCAGCAGCTCGGGACTAGCTTACAATGAGCAGTTCTTC.

The gene calls are TRBV5-1 and TRBJ2-7; the match to TRBD2 covers 9 bases. CDR1 is SGHRS, CDR2 YFSETQ, per germline. CDR3 size: 15 residues. Trimming at V came to 0 bases and at J to 4 bases, leaving 5 bases not matched to a gene. In DNA, the CDR3 is TGCGCCAGCAGCTTGGTGGCGGGAGGGGATTACGAGCAGTACTTC. Translation: CASSLVAGGDYEQYF. Drawing the rest from reference TRBV5-1 and TRBJ2-7, the complete variable domain is KAGVTQTPRYLIKTRGQQVTLSCSPISGHRSVSWYQQTPGQGLQFLFEYFSETQRNKGNFPGRFSGRQFSNSRSEMNVSTLELGDSALYLCASSLVAGGDYEQYFGPGTRLTVT.

This clone was seen more than once but under ten times. The chain has TRBV28 and TRBJ2-1; TRBD2 aligns across 8 bases. Germline CDR1 and CDR2: MDHEN and SYDVKM. J gave up 6 bases and V 8 bases, and 12 bases lay outside the gene matches. This CDR3 is 15 amino acids long. DNA for the CDR3: TGTGCCAGCGACACAGCGGGAGCCCTGATCAATGAGCAGTTCTTC. This encodes CASDTAGALINEQFF.

The chain joins TRBV30 to TRBJ1-1; 12 nucleotides align to TRBD1. After removal of 5 bases from V and 8 bases from J, the junction contained 6 bases not matched to a gene. The CDR3 is made up of 13 amino acids. The germline V gene has CDR1 GTSNPN and CDR2 SVGIG (reference sequence). The CDR3, as DNA: TGTGCCTGGGACAAGGGACAGGGGGCGGAAGCTTTCTTT. It translates to CAWDKGQGAEAFF.

This clone was found once. The chain is built from TRBV5-1 and TRBJ2-7; TRBD2 matches 9 bases. Germline loops: CDR1 SGHRS, CDR2 YFSETQ. V trimming: 5 bases; J trimming: 0 bases; junction bases outside the gene matches: 3. CDR3 size: 14 residues. Written as DNA, the CDR3 is TGCGCCAGCAGGCTTAGCGGGAGCTCCTACGAGCAGTACTTC. Translation: CASRLSGSSYEQYF.

The chain carries TRBV29-1 and TRBJ2-2, with a possible D match to TRBD1 (6 bases). Trimming stripped 5 bases from V and 4 bases from J, with 11 bases between. In germline, CDR1 is SQVTM, CDR2 ANQGSEA. CDR3 length: 13 amino acids. CDR3 in amino acids: CSVHTGSTGELFF. The CDR3 bases are TGCAGCGTTCATACAGGGAGCACCGGGGAGCTGTTTTTT.

CDR3 DNA: TGCAGCGTTGTGGGGAAACTAGCCAAAAACATTCAGTACTTC. This codes for CSVVGKLAKNIQYF. V gene TRBV29-1 combines with J gene TRBJ2-4; no clear D. The ends were cut back, 4 bases at V and 0 bases at J, with 10 bases in the middle. The germline V gene has CDR1 SQVTM and CDR2 ANQGSEA. CDR3 length: 14 residues.

This clone was counted between two and nine times. The DNA of the CDR3 is TGCAGCTCGAGGACAGGGGGCACCGGGGAGCTGTTTTTT. Residues: CSSRTGGTGELFF. The chain combines TRBV29-1 with TRBJ2-2; 10 bases align to TRBD1. The CDR3 is made up of 13 amino acids. V trimming: 8 bases; J trimming: 4 bases; junction bases outside the gene matches: 4. Germline V gives CDR1 SQVTM, CDR2 ANQGSEA.

The gene calls are TRBV6-6 and TRBJ1-2; the D is unclear. CDR3 length: 12 amino acids. The germline gives CDR1 MNHNY, CDR2 SVGAGI (reference sequence). The ends were cut back, 0 bases at V and 3 bases at J, with 2 bases in the middle. CDR3: CASSYSDYGYTF. The CDR3 coding sequence is TGTGCCAGCAGTTACTCAGACTATGGCTACACCTTC.

This sequence joins TRBV18 and TRBJ2-7; D is ambiguous. This CDR3 is built from 17 residues. The V end lost 2 bases, the J end lost 0 bases, and 17 bases lay between the germline ends. Germline values: CDR1 KGHSH, CDR2 LQKENI. The CDR3 coding sequence is TGTGCCAGCTCACCAAGTCCGCTCAACCCTAGCTCCTACGAGCAGTACTTC. The encoded protein is CASSPSPLNPSSYEQYF.

This clone showed up just a few times. V usage is TRBV27 and J usage is TRBJ2-7; D gene unclear. This CDR3 contains 15 residues. Per the germline V gene, CDR1 is MNHEY and CDR2 is SMNVEV (reference sequence). V was clipped by 5 bases and J by 0 bases, with 14 bases between them. The CDR3: CASSVSLRSSYEQYF. Here the CDR3 DNA reads TGTGCCAGCAGTGTCTCGCTTAGGAGCTCCTACGAGCAGTACTTC.

The chain couples TRBV29-1 to TRBJ2-1; D is perhaps TRBD2 (6 bases). The CDR3 spans 16 residues. Germline lookup yields CDR1 SQVTM and CDR2 ANQGSEA. V lost 4 bases and J 4 bases, leaving 20 bases between the germline ends. DNA for the CDR3: TGCAGCGTTGGCGGGGAGCAGAGGGCAACATACAATGAGCAGTTCTTC. Amino acid sequence: CSVGGEQRATYNEQFF.

This clone has only a few counts. CDR3 sequence: CATRQGSYEQYF. Written as DNA, the CDR3 is TGTGCCACCCGACAAGGGAGCTACGAGCAGTACTTC. This rearrangement joins TRBV28 to TRBJ2-7, with D possibly being TRBD2 (5 bases). This CDR3 contains 12 residues. The V end lost 10 bases, the J end lost 3 bases, and 13 bases lay between the germline ends. Germline CDR1 and CDR2: MDHEN and SYDVKM.

The chain links TRBV30 to TRBJ2-3; TRBD2 agrees at 10 bases. The CDR3 has 15 residues. The V gene end was trimmed by 5 bases and the J gene end by 2 bases; junction bases not matched to a gene: 7. CDR1 is GTSNPN and CDR2 is SVGIG in the germline V gene (reference sequence). CDR3 DNA sequence: TGTGCCTGGGGGATGGGACTAGCGTCCACAGATACGCAGTATTTT. Protein sequence: CAWGMGLASTDTQYF.

The V and J genes are TRBV5-1 and TRBJ2-7, with D hard to call. Between the trimmed V and J ends, which lost 4 bases and 5 bases, there was a span of 10 bases. This CDR3 spans 12 amino acids. Germline V gene data show CDR1 as SGHRS and CDR2 as YFSETQ. The CDR3 region is CASSAPSNEQYF. CDR3 nucleotides: TGCGCCAGCAGCGCCCCGTCGAACGAGCAGTACTTC.

CDR3 nucleotide sequence: TGTGCCAGCAGCCAAGGGAGCCCCTTTAGCGGGAGGGAGGGGGAGACCCAGTACTTC. Its translation: CASSQGSPFSGREGETQYF. The chain recombines TRBV4-2 with TRBJ2-5, with TRBD2 identical over 11 bases. Germline assignment: CDR1 LGHNA and CDR2 YNFKEQ. The ends lost 1 base at V and 5 bases at J; junction bases unmatched: 15. This CDR3 is built from 19 residues.

This clone was observed a few times. The V gene is TRBV7-9, the J gene TRBJ2-3; possibly TRBD1 for D (5 bases). The germline V and J ends were trimmed by 5 bases and 3 bases, with 9 bases remaining between them. The CDR3 length is 13 residues. Germline V CDR1 and CDR2: SEHNR, FQNEAQ (reference sequence). The CDR3 sequence: CASSKQGTDTQYF. In DNA, the CDR3 is TGTGCCAGCAGCAAGCAGGGAACAGATACGCAGTATTTT.